The clone carrying this T cell receptor (beta chain) has at least ten counts. What it binds is not known. This specimen belongs to a study of cytomegalovirus exposure and HLA in healthy donors. The study ran its PCR with 60 Vbeta and 13 Jbeta primers. The protocol was immunoSEQ multiplex PCR, while the TCRdb copy is restricted to in-frame clones and leaves out a portion. The sample yields 110,000 or so clones, under 85% seen once. Germline loops: CDR1 SGHRS, CDR2 YFSETQ. V was clipped by 0 bases and J by 2 bases; unmatched bases: 4. The CDR3 has 16 amino acids. Overall study results and limits: Because they were indistinguishable, some V segments, including TRBV6-2 and TRBV6-3, were excluded. In an earlier analysis, about 87% or about 30%: the productive usage of most TCR beta V segments. Among TCR beta chains, those listed as cytomegalovirus-associated numbered around 180.

The specimen sequenced was PBMCs. V is TRBV5-1 and J is TRBJ2-7; 11 bases fit TRBD1. The source is a man aged 35-49 years in good health and CMV-seronegative. The CDR3 loop is CASSLAGTGGAYEQYF. CDR3 coding DNA: TGCGCCAGCAGCTTGGCCGGGACAGGGGGTGCCTACGAGCAGTACTTC. The full variable domain, with the rest looked up from reference TRBV5-1 and TRBJ2-7, is KAGVTQTPRYLIKTRGQQVTLSCSPISGHRSVSWYQQTPGQGLQFLFEYFSETQRNKGNFPGRFSGRQFSNSRSEMNVSTLELGDSALYLCASSLAGTGGAYEQYFGPGTRLTVT.